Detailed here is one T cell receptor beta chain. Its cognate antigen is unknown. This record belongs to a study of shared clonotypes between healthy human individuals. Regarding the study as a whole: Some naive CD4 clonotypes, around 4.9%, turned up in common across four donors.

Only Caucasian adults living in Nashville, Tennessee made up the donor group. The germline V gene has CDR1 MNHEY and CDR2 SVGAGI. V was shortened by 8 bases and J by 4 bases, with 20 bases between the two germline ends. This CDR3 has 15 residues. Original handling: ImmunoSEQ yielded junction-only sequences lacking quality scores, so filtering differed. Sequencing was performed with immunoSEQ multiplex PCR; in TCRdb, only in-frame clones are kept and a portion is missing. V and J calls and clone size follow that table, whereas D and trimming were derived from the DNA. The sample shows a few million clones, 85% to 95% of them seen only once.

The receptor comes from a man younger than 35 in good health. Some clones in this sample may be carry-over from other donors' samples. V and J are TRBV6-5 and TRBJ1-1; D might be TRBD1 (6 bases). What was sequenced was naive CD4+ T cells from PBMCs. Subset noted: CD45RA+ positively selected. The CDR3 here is CASAQGGGLTTEAFF. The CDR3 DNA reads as TGTGCCAGCGCCCAAGGGGGGGGGCTGACCACTGAAGCTTTCTTT.